The 29 T cell receptor beta chains below come from one sample, sequenced in a study of cytomegalovirus exposure and HLA in healthy donors. 13 Jbeta primers and 60 Vbeta primers were used for the PCR. This table comes from immunoSEQ multiplex PCR, and its TCRdb copy is limited to in-frame clones, with some not included. Here the sample spans approximately 190,000 clones, around 83% being singletons. The sample comprised PBMCs. Every receptor here comes from a man aged 35-49 years in good health and CMV-seropositive.

The chain has TRBV28 and TRBJ1-5; the match to TRBD1 covers 7 bases. Germline V gene sequence: CDR1 MDHEN, CDR2 SYDVKM. Germline trimming cut 2 bases from V and 5 bases from J; bases unmatched to any gene: 3. The CDR3 extends over 14 amino acids. The CDR3 sequence: CASSLRGRYQPQHF. The CDR3 coding sequence is TGTGCCAGCAGTTTAAGGGGGCGATATCAGCCCCAGCATTTT.

J is TRBJ1-5 and V is TRBV7-3; no definite D call. The CDR3 totals 18 residues. CDR1 and CDR2 (germline): SGHTA, FQGTGA. Trimming removed 2 bases at V and 2 bases at J, with 19 bases between. CDR3 sequence (DNA): TGTGCCAGCAGCTTATTTTTTTACGGAACAGACCGCAATCAGCCCCAGCATTTT. Protein: CASSLFFYGTDRNQPQHF. The whole variable domain, filled in from reference TRBV7-3 and TRBJ1-5, reads GAGVSQTPSNKVTEKGKYVELRCDPISGHTALYWYRQSLGQGPEFLIYFQGTGAADDSGLPNDRFFAVRPEGSVSTLKIQRTERGDSAVYLCASSLFFYGTDRNQPQHFGDGTRLSIL.

The genes are TRBV2 and TRBJ1-5; 7 bases fit TRBD1. CDR3 length: 14 residues. CDR1 is SNHLY and CDR2 is FYNNEI in the germline V gene. The V segment lost 7 bases and the J segment 4 bases; nucleotides outside the gene matches: 7. This CDR3 reads CASTGRGANQPQHF. The CDR3 DNA follows: TGTGCCAGCACAGGCAGGGGGGCAAATCAGCCCCAGCATTTT.

The V and J genes are TRBV19 and TRBJ2-1; D may be TRBD1 (6 bases). CDR3 length: 14 amino acids. With 4 bases removed from V and 7 bases from J, the gap between germline ends came to 14 bases. In germline, CDR1 is LNHDA, CDR2 SQIVND (reference sequence). CDR3 in amino acids: CASSTITGINEQFF. Here the CDR3 DNA reads TGTGCCAGTAGTACGATCACAGGGATAAATGAGCAGTTCTTC.

The chain employs TRBV30 and TRBJ2-7; D is possibly TRBD1 (5 bases). This CDR3 contains 15 residues. Germline V gives CDR1 GTSNPN, CDR2 SVGIG (reference sequence). The germline V and J ends were trimmed by 1 base and 2 bases, with 15 bases remaining between them. The CDR3 DNA reads TGTGCCTGGAGTGGTTTTAGGCAGGGCCCCTACGAGCAGTACTTC. Encoded protein: CAWSGFRQGPYEQYF.

This clone appeared a few times. V is TRBV10-3 and J is TRBJ2-7, with a weak D call TRBD1 (6 bases). The V end was cut by 0 bases, the J end by 2 bases, with 8 bases between. This CDR3 has 14 residues. Germline CDR1 reads ENHRY; CDR2 reads SYGVKD. CDR3 in DNA: TGTGCCATCAGTGAGTCAGACAGGCCCTACGAGCAGTACTTC. It translates to CAISESDRPYEQYF.

This chain joins TRBV5-1 and TRBJ2-7; 10 positions match TRBD2. This CDR3 spans 17 amino acids. Per germline, CDR1 SGHRS and CDR2 YFSETQ. V dropped 0 bases and J dropped 5; count of bases not matched to a gene: 11. CDR3 in DNA: TGCGCCAGCAGCTTGGGGCTCGCGCTAGCGGGAGAAGACGAGCAGTACTTC. It codes for CASSLGLALAGEDEQYF.

This clone was seen a few times. The chain combines TRBV6-5 with TRBJ2-5; 7 bases map to TRBD1. J lost 7 bases, V lost 2 bases, and 10 bases had no gene match. The CDR3 is made up of 15 amino acids. CDR1 and CDR2 (germline): MNHEY, SVGAGI. For the CDR3, the DNA is TGTGCCAGCAGTTACACTCGGACAGGCCTCGGGACCCAGTACTTC. Translated, it gives CASSYTRTGLGTQYF.

This chain connects TRBV4-1 to TRBJ2-7; 7 nucleotides align to TRBD1. CDR3 length: 15 residues. The germline gives CDR1 MGHRA, CDR2 YSYEKL. Germline trimming cut 5 bases from V and 5 bases from J; bases unmatched to any gene: 12. CDR3 DNA sequence: TGCGCCAGCAGCAATCCGGCAGGGGGTAAGAACGAGCAGTACTTC. Protein: CASSNPAGGKNEQYF.

The V gene is TRBV7-9, the J gene TRBJ2-4; TRBD1 is a possible D gene (6 bases). Deletions cut 1 base from V and 2 bases from J, with 9 bases between. CDR1 and CDR2 from the germline V gene are SEHNR and FQNEAQ (reference sequence). This CDR3 is built from 15 residues. The CDR3 protein is CASSLVQGSKNIQYF. CDR3 DNA sequence: TGTGCCAGCAGCTTAGTTCAGGGGTCCAAAAACATTCAGTACTTC.

The count of this clone is one. This rearrangement joins TRBV7-9 to TRBJ2-1, with 11 nucleotides matching TRBD2. The CDR3 length is 14 residues. The trim removed 10 bases at V and 2 bases at J, leaving 4 bases unmatched. Germline CDR1 and CDR2: SEHNR and FQNEAQ (reference sequence). The chain's CDR3 is CATTSGGAYNEQFF. In DNA form, the CDR3 reads TGTGCCACTACTAGCGGGGGAGCCTACAATGAGCAGTTCTTC.

The gene calls are TRBV5-4 and TRBJ1-4; 7 positions match TRBD1. The V gene's germline CDR1 is SGHNT and CDR2 YYREEE (reference sequence). Trimming took 4 bases from V and 8 from J; bases not matched to a gene: 8. The CDR3 runs to 14 residues. CDR3 in DNA: TGTGCCAGCAGCGTAGACAGGGTGGGGGAAAAACTGTTTTTT. Translated: CASSVDRVGEKLFF.

The chain links TRBV7-2 to TRBJ1-2; D unresolved. CDR1 SGHTA and CDR2 FQGNSA come from the germline V gene. The V end lost 4 bases, the J end lost 3 bases, and 9 bases lay between the germline ends. There are 13 residues in the CDR3. The CDR3 DNA follows: TGTGCCAGCAGCTGGGAGGCTTACTATGGCTACACCTTC. Its translation is CASSWEAYYGYTF.

This clone was detected only once. The V gene is TRBV6-1, the J gene TRBJ1-2; a weak D match, TRBD1 (6 bases). The CDR3 loop spans 14 amino acids. Germline lookup yields CDR1 MNHNS and CDR2 SASEGT. The V and J ends lost 3 bases and 8 bases respectively, with 16 bases between them. The CDR3 loop is CASSDDLGRGGYTF. The CDR3 DNA is TGTGCCAGCAGTGACGACTTGGGCAGGGGAGGCTACACCTTC.

This clone was seen a few times. The chain joins TRBV4-2 to TRBJ2-5; 7 positions agree with TRBD2. V trimming: 0 bases; J trimming: 7 bases; junction bases outside the gene matches: 14. The germline CDR1 and CDR2 sequences are LGHNA and YNFKEQ. The CDR3 is made up of 17 amino acids. The chain's CDR3 is CASSQDWIGGTGGTQYF. CDR3 in DNA: TGTGCCAGCAGCCAAGATTGGATTGGCGGGACGGGAGGGACCCAGTACTTC.

This chain uses TRBV28 with TRBJ1-4; 8 bases line up with TRBD1. This CDR3 is 16 amino acids long. The ends lost 2 bases at V and 4 bases at J; junction bases unmatched: 6. The V gene's germline CDR1 is MDHEN and CDR2 SYDVKM. CDR3 nucleotide sequence: TGTGCCAGCAGTTTAGGACAGGGCTTACATAATGAAAAACTGTTTTTT. The encoded protein is CASSLGQGLHNEKLFF.

This clone has more than one count but fewer than ten. The DNA of the CDR3 is TGTGCCTGGAGTGTACCTCGATTTGGCAGGATGAACACTGAAGCTTTCTTT. It encodes CAWSVPRFGRMNTEAFF. The chain is built from TRBV30 and TRBJ1-1; D gene ambiguous. CDR1 and CDR2 (germline): GTSNPN, SVGIG (reference sequence). Trimming pared 0 bases from V and 0 bases from J, leaving 17 bases between. The CDR3 covers 17 residues.

The rearrangement links TRBV9 to TRBJ1-2; D is uncertain. CDR1 and CDR2 from the germline V gene are SGDLS and YYNGEE. V was cut by 4 bases and J by 4 bases, with 14 bases left in between. The CDR3 spans 14 residues. Written as DNA, the CDR3 is TGTGCCAGCAGCTCTCAGATGGCTAGCTATGGCTACACCTTC. This gives the protein CASSSQMASYGYTF.

This chain joins TRBV29-1 and TRBJ2-7; D is unclear. With 3 bases removed from V and 6 bases from J, the gap between germline ends came to 15 bases. Per germline, CDR1 SQVTM and CDR2 ANQGSEA. The CDR3 has 13 amino acids. CDR3 DNA: TGCAGCGTTGAGTATGGATTTCCGGGCGAGCAGTACTTC. Its translation is CSVEYGFPGEQYF.

This clone has just a few counts. The gene calls are TRBV4-3 and TRBJ1-2; a weak D match, TRBD1 (5 bases). The CDR3 runs 16 residues. Germline V gives CDR1 LGHNA, CDR2 YSLEER. Between the trimmed V and J ends, which lost 0 bases and 0 bases, there was a span of 11 bases. CDR3 sequence: CASSQDFGGANYGYTF. CDR3 in DNA: TGCGCCAGCAGCCAAGATTTCGGGGGGGCTAACTATGGCTACACCTTC.

J is TRBJ2-7 and V is TRBV5-4; possibly TRBD1 for D (6 bases). Germline V gene lookup returns CDR1 SGHNT and CDR2 YYREEE (reference sequence). The CDR3 runs 15 residues. V lost 0 bases, J lost 6 bases, and 16 bases lay in between. The DNA of the CDR3 is TGTGCCAGCAGCTTGGCCGACAGGACCCTTGGCGAGCAGTACTTC. Translation: CASSLADRTLGEQYF.

There are a few counts of this clone. This chain connects TRBV19 to TRBJ1-1; 7 nucleotides align to TRBD1. Germline-derived CDR1 and CDR2 are LNHDA and SQIVND (reference sequence). The CDR3 covers 14 residues. V lost 6 bases, J lost 4 bases, and 8 bases stayed unmatched. DNA of the CDR3: TGTGCCAGTAGGCCGACAGGGATCGGCACTGAAGCTTTCTTT. Protein sequence: CASRPTGIGTEAFF.

V gene TRBV4-1 combines with J gene TRBJ2-2; 8 positions match TRBD1. The length of the CDR3 is 15 residues. Germline CDR1 is MGHRA and CDR2 is YSYEKL. The trim removed 4 bases at V and 7 bases at J, leaving 8 bases unmatched. The chain's CDR3 is CASSPGQGGNGELFF. The DNA for the CDR3 is TGCGCCAGCAGCCCAGGACAGGGAGGTAACGGGGAGCTGTTTTTT.

This chain joins TRBV13 and TRBJ2-7; 10 positions agree with TRBD1. This CDR3 has 15 residues. The V segment lost 4 bases and the J segment 6 bases; nucleotides outside the gene matches: 9. Per germline, CDR1 PRHDT and CDR2 FYEKMQ (reference sequence). Here the CDR3 reads CASSSEYGQGGEQYF. The CDR3 nucleotides read TGTGCCAGCAGCTCGGAGTATGGACAGGGGGGCGAGCAGTACTTC. The whole variable domain, remainder taken from reference TRBV13 and TRBJ2-7, is AAGVIQSPRHLIKEKRETATLKCYPIPRHDTVYWYQQGPGQDPQFLISFYEKMQSDKGSIPDRFSAQQFSDYHSELNMSSLELGDSALYFCASSSEYGQGGEQYFGPGTRLTVT.

The chain employs TRBV5-1 and TRBJ2-7; D may be TRBD1 (6 bases). This CDR3 has 15 residues. The germline V and J ends were trimmed by 1 base and 4 bases, with 15 bases remaining between them. Germline V CDR1 and CDR2: SGHRS, YFSETQ. CDR3 loop: CASSLTGLRSYEQYF. In DNA form, the CDR3 reads TGCGCCAGCAGCTTGACAGGGCTCCGCTCATACGAGCAGTACTTC.

The chain is built from TRBV11-2 and TRBJ2-1, with TRBD2 matching over 8 bases. The CDR3 extends over 18 amino acids. Looked up from germline, CDR1 is SGHAT and CDR2 is FQNNGV. The trim removed 5 bases at V and 4 bases at J, leaving 16 bases unmatched. In DNA, the CDR3 is TGTGCCAGCAGCCGTACCCGGGGGGGACTACCGCCGTACAATGAGCAGTTCTTC. Its protein product is CASSRTRGGLPPYNEQFF.

The J gene is TRBJ2-1, the V gene TRBV6-5; no clear D. CDR3 length: 13 amino acids. The V gene's germline CDR1 is MNHEY and CDR2 SVGAGI. V lost 6 bases to trimming and J lost 4 bases, with 10 bases between them. The DNA of the CDR3 is TGTGCCAGCAGCCAGAAAAGTTACAATGAGCAGTTCTTC. Translating gives CASSQKSYNEQFF.

V usage is TRBV5-6 and J usage is TRBJ1-5; 9 bases are shared with TRBD1. In germline, CDR1 is SGHDT, CDR2 YYEEEE. J gave up 3 bases and V 0 bases, and 4 bases lay outside the gene matches. This CDR3 contains 16 residues. The CDR3 loop reads CASSLEGQGHNQPQHF. The CDR3 bases are TGTGCCAGCAGCTTGGAGGGACAGGGCCACAATCAGCCCCAGCATTTT.

The gene calls are TRBV19 and TRBJ1-3, with D possibly being TRBD1 (5 bases). Per the germline V gene, CDR1 is LNHDA and CDR2 is SQIVND (reference sequence). Trimming stripped 2 bases from V and 0 bases from J, with 14 bases between. The CDR3 has 17 residues. CDR3 bases: TGTGCCAGTAGTATACAGGGACTCCCATACTCTGGAAACACCATATATTTT. This codes for CASSIQGLPYSGNTIYF.